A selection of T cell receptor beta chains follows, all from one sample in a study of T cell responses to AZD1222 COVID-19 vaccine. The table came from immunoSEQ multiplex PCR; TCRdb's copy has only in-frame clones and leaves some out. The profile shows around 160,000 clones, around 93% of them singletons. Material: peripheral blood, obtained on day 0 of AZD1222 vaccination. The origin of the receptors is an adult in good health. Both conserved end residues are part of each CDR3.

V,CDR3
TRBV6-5,CASSYGRPNTEAFF
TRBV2,CASSEADGTASGNTIYF
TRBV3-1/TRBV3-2,CASSLNSLNSPLHF
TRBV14,CASSQEGGRSTGYTF
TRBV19,CASIGDTDTQYF
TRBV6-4,CASSEGQGTDTQYF
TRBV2,CASSTSRGTGGTGSNQPQHF
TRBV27,CASSWGSDTQYF
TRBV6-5,CASTAAQGVYGYTF
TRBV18,CASSPGTSGRSWQYF
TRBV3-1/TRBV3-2,CASSPQGGLTKAFF
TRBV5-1,CASSLQETGELFF
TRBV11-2,CASSSLRGTTEAFF
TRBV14,CASSHVDSSGNTIYF
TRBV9,CASNLGQNTEAFF
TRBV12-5,CASGLEGAGGFYNEQFF
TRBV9,CASSRGGGETQYF
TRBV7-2,CASSLARAAYEQYF
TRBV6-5,CASSYRASASGNIQYF
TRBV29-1,CSVSPPEYYGYTF
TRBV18,CASSHEGRGSYEQYF
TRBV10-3,CAISLTSGGGIEQFF
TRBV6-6,CASSSPRNQPQHF
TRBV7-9,CASSSVPGTTRSSPPGAFF
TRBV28,CASSLSRETQYF
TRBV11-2,CASSLEQGANEQFF
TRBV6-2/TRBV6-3,CASSSPPKRGTETQYF
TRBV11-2,CASSLGNARTVGKTQYF
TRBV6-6,CASSYPGEGRDTEAFF
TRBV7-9,CASRRVQGTLNTGELFF
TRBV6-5,CASSYSVSFNSPLHF
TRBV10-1,CATLLKGSLLFSYEQYF
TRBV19,CASSIASHSNQPQHF
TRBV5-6,CASSHRDDAEAFF
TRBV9,CASSVGGPNTEAFF
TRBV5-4,CASSLGGPFSGANVLTF
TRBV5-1,CASSSGASGNTIYF
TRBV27,CASSRGGPASNQPQHF
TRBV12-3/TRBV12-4,CASSPSAEAFF
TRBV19,CASIPRPGASNQPQHF
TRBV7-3,CASSSSGGYEQYF
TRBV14,CASSQGFEAFF
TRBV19,CATIGGRAPPGEQFF
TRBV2,CASSAGTRGGEQFF
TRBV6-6,CASSDSDRPGAEAFF
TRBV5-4,CASTISGSYEQFF
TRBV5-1,CASSREGGNTGELFF
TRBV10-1,CASRRGTGTGELFF
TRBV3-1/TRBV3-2,CASSRSKTSGDTYEQYF
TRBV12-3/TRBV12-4,CASRSDVRNEQFF
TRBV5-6,CASRYGTPNEQFF
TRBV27,CASSQGLAVYNEQFF
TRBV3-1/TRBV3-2,CASSHRDRPNSPLHF
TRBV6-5,CASSLYQQGDTEAFF
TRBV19,CASSGLAGGHFTDTQYF
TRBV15,CATSGGTVSNQPQHF